Below are 14 T cell receptor beta chains sequenced from a single sample in a study of TIL therapy for anti-PD-1-resistant metastatic lung cancer. Stated time point: pre-treatment sample, taken before nivolumab and TIL therapy. This was the immunoSEQ v3 assay. The assay was immunoSEQ multiplex PCR, and TCRdb's table has in-frame clones only and misses some. The sample has about 21,000 clones, around 71% seen once; the top ten hold about 2%. This specimen consisted of blood, obtained at baseline. These receptors all stem from a person aged 25-85 years with non-small cell lung cancer.

The CDR3 region is CASSWQGNTEAFF. The CDR3 region has the DNA TGTGCCAGCAGTTGGCAGGGAAACACTGAAGCTTTCTTT. The chain couples TRBV6-5 to TRBJ1-1, with a weak D call TRBD1 (5 bases). Between the trimmed V and J ends, which lost 4 bases and 2 bases, there was a span of 8 bases. The CDR3 is 13 residues long. The germline gives CDR1 MNHEY, CDR2 SVGAGI.

CDR3: CASSAGGPSKYF. Here the CDR3 DNA reads TGTGCCAGTAGTGCCGGAGGGCCATCTAAGTACTTC. The chain has TRBV19 and TRBJ2-5; weak D call: TRBD2 (6 bases). The CDR3 has 12 amino acids. Germline loops: CDR1 LNHDA, CDR2 SQIVND (reference sequence). The V and J ends lost 5 bases and 12 bases respectively, with 16 bases between them.

The genes are TRBV30 and TRBJ1-2; D not certain. Trimming pared 2 bases from V and 7 bases from J, leaving 17 bases between. The CDR3 runs 14 residues. Germline V lookup: CDR1 GTSNPN, CDR2 SVGIG (reference sequence). For the CDR3, the DNA is TGTGCCTGGAGTTTAGATCCGGTATGGGGTGGCTACACCTTC. This encodes CAWSLDPVWGGYTF.

This chain uses TRBV5-1 with TRBJ2-5; D call uncertain. Germline-derived CDR1 and CDR2 are SGHRS and YFSETQ. This CDR3 is 14 amino acids long. Deletions cut 0 bases from V and 1 base from J, with 7 bases between. CDR3 DNA sequence: TGCGCCAGCAGCTTGGAACCCCCCCAAGAGACCCAGTACTTC. Translated: CASSLEPPQETQYF.

The chain couples TRBV1 to TRBJ2-3; TRBD2 was called by the table and not checked on the DNA. TRBV1 is recorded as a pseudogene. The CDR3 runs 15 residues. As DNA, the CDR3 is TGCACCAGCAGCCAAGCCCTAGCGGGGTGGGCTACGCAGTATTTT. Its protein product is CTSSQALAGWATQYF.

The sample holds a few counts of this clone. The gene calls are TRBV5-6 and TRBJ1-2; TRBD1 is a possible D gene (5 bases). This CDR3 contains 15 residues. Per germline, CDR1 SGHDT and CDR2 YYEEEE. Deletions cut 0 bases from V and 4 bases from J, with 13 bases between. This CDR3 is CASSLERRVVYGYTF. The CDR3 nucleotides read TGTGCCAGCAGCTTGGAGCGCAGGGTAGTCTATGGCTACACCTTC.

The V call is TRBV10-3, the J call TRBJ2-1; 10 nucleotides align to TRBD2. Unmatched junction bases numbered 14, after V lost 10 bases and J lost 8 bases. Germline values: CDR1 ENHRY, CDR2 SYGVKD. The CDR3 loop spans 15 amino acids. The CDR3 is CATGLTSGLGDEQFF. CDR3 sequence (DNA): TGTGCCACCGGGTTGACTAGCGGGCTTGGGGATGAGCAGTTCTTC.

A single count supports this clone. The chain has TRBV5-6 and TRBJ1-1, with D uncertain. Trimming took 4 bases from V and 6 from J, leaving 13 bases between them. Germline V gives CDR1 SGHDT, CDR2 YYEEEE. CDR3 length equals 13 residues. The CDR3 sequence is CASSQEWGSEAFF. For the CDR3, the DNA is TGTGCCAGCAGCCAAGAATGGGGATCTGAAGCTTTCTTT.

This clone has a handful of counts. This sequence joins TRBV2 and TRBJ1-5; the D gene is possibly TRBD1 (5 bases). Germline V CDR1 and CDR2: SNHLY, FYNNEI. Trimming shortened V by 6 bases and J by 3 bases, and 15 bases separated the two germline ends. The CDR3 contains 15 residues. The DNA of the CDR3 is TGTGCCAGCAGCCCCCAGAGGGGAAACAATCAGCCCCAGCATTTT. It codes for CASSPQRGNNQPQHF.

The V gene is TRBV7-9, the J gene TRBJ2-7, with 11 bases lining up with TRBD1. Germline assignment: CDR1 SEHNR and CDR2 FQNEAQ (reference sequence). With V trimmed by 5 bases and J by 3 bases, 6 bases remained unmatched. The CDR3 totals 15 residues. The CDR3 nucleotides are TGTGCCAGCAGCCCCAGGACAGGGGGCTTCTACGAGCAGTACTTC. Residues: CASSPRTGGFYEQYF.

The V and J genes are TRBV29-1 and TRBJ2-5, with D possibly TRBD2 on 6 matching bases. V dropped 5 bases and J dropped 4 bases, with 14 bases sitting between them. CDR1 and CDR2 from the germline V gene are SQVTM and ANQGSEA. The CDR3 extends over 13 amino acids. CDR3 nucleotide sequence: TGCAGCGTTAATTTCCTAGCGAGAGAGACCCAGTACTTC. As protein: CSVNFLARETQYF.

This clone was detected a few times. The rearrangement joins TRBV7-9 to TRBJ2-4; D gene ambiguous. CDR1 and CDR2 from the germline V gene are SEHNR and FQNEAQ (reference sequence). The CDR3 loop spans 15 amino acids. Trimming took 4 bases from V and 1 from J, leaving 11 bases between them. This CDR3 is CASSSLLGAKNIQYF. The CDR3 nucleotides are TGTGCCAGCAGCTCCCTACTGGGGGCCAAAAACATTCAGTACTTC.

This chain connects TRBV5-1 to TRBJ1-5; 8 bases are shared with TRBD1. The CDR3 sequence is 14 residues long. V shed 4 bases, J shed 8 bases, and the junction held 8 bases outside the gene matches. The germline V gene has CDR1 SGHRS and CDR2 YFSETQ. DNA of the CDR3: TGCGCCAGCAGCCTGGACAGGGCTGGGGAGCCCCAGCATTTT. Its protein product is CASSLDRAGEPQHF.

For the CDR3, the DNA is TGCAGCGTCGGAGGGGGTGGGACAGGGGACTATGGCTACACCTTC. It codes for CSVGGGGTGDYGYTF. The rearrangement links TRBV29-1 to TRBJ1-2, with 10 bases aligning to TRBD1. J lost 3 bases, V lost 6 bases, and 10 bases had no gene match. Germline V gene lookup returns CDR1 SQVTM and CDR2 ANQGSEA. The CDR3 runs 15 residues.